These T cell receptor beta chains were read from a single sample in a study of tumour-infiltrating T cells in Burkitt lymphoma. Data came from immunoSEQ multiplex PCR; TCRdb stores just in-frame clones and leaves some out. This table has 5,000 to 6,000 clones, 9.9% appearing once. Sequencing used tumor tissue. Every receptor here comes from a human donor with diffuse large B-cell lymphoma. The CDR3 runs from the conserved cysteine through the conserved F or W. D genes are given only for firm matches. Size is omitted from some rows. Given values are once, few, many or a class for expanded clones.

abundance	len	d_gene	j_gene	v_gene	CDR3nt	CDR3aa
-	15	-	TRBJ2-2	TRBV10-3	TGTGCCATCAGTGATATTCCTCAGAACACCGGGGAGCTGTTTTTT	CAISDIPQNTGELFF
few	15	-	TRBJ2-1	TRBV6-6	TGTGCCAGCAGTTACTCTAGGGGGGCCTACAATGAGCAGTTCTTC	CASSYSRGAYNEQFF
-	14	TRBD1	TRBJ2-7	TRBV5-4	TGTGCCAGCAGCTTTGGGACAGGGGGCTACGAGCAGTACTTC	CASSFGTGGYEQYF
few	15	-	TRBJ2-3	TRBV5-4	TGTGCCAGCAGCCCCACTTGGGGGAGCACAGATACGCAGTATTTT	CASSPTWGSTDTQYF
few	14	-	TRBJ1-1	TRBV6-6	TGTGCCAGCAGTTACGGAGGGACGGACACTGAAGCTTTCTTT	CASSYGGTDTEAFF
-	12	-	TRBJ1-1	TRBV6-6	TGTGCCACGAGCAATCAGAACACTGAAGCTTTCTTT	CATSNQNTEAFF
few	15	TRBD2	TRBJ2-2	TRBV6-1	TGTGCCAGCAGGAAAGCGGGGTTAAGAGCCGGGGAGCTGTTTTTT	CASRKAGLRAGELFF
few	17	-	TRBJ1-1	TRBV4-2	TGTGCCAGCAGCCGATCGCCCTGGATCTTTTTGAACACTGAAGCTTTCTTT	CASSRSPWIFLNTEAFF
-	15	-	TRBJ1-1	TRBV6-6	TGTGCCAGCAGTTACTCGAGAAGGGGTGTAGCCGGCGCTTTCTTT	CASSYSRRGVAGAFF
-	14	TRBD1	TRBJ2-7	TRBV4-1	TGCGCCAGCAGCCAAGGACAGGGCCTGAACGAGCAGTACTTC	CASSQGQGLNEQYF
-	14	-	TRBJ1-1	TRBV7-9	TGTGCCAGCAGCTTAGTCGGGGATCGAGTTGAAGCTTTCTTT	CASSLVGDRVEAFF
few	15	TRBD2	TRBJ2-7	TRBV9	TGTGCCAGCAGCGTAGGGGTAGCGGGGGGGCACGAGCAGTACTTC	CASSVGVAGGHEQYF
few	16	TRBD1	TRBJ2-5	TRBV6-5	TGTGCCAGCAGTTATGACAGGGCCCGACAAAGTGGGACCCAGTACTTC	CASSYDRARQSGTQYF
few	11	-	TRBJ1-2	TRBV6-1	TGTGCCAGCAGAGACGCATATGGCTACACCTTC	CASRDAYGYTF
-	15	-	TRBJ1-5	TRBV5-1	TGCGCCAGCAGCGAATCGGGCGGGGACAATCAGCCCCAGCATTTT	CASSESGGDNQPQHF
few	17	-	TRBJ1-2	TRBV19	TGTGCCAGTAGCCGTGGTCTCACGCCCGGAGGCTACTATGGCTACACCTTC	CASSRGLTPGGYYGYTF
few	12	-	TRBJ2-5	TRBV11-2	TGTGCCAGCAGCGCCCAGGGGGAGACCCAGTACTTC	CASSAQGETQYF
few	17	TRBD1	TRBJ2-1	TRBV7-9	TGTGCCAGCAGCTTAGCGACAGGGGGCCGCTCCTACAATGAGCAGTTCTTC	CASSLATGGRSYNEQFF
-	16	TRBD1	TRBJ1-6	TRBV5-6	TGTGCCAGCAGCTTACTAGGGACAGCCGATAATTCACCCCTCCACTTT	CASSLLGTADNSPLHF
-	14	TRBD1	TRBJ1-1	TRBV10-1	TGCGCCAGCAGTGCGGGACAGGGATATAGTGAAGCTTTCTTT	CASSAGQGYSEAFF
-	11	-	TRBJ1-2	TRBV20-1	TGCAGTGCTAGAGGGGGGATAGGCTACACCTTC	CSARGGIGYTF
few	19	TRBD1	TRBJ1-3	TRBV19	TGTGCCAGTAGTCCCCGGGACAGAGGAACAATAATCTCTGGAAACACCATATATTTT	CASSPRDRGTIISGNTIYF
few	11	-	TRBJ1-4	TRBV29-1	TGCAGCGCCGATCATGGCGAAAAACTGTTTTTT	CSADHGEKLFF
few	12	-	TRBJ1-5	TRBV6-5	TGTGCCAGCGGCCTGGGCAATCAGCCCCAGCATTTT	CASGLGNQPQHF
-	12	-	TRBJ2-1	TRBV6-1	TGTGCCAGCAGTACTGGACAGAATGAGCAGTTCTTC	CASSTGQNEQFF
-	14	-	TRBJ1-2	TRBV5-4	TGTGCCAGCAGCTTGTACAGGGCCAACTATGGCTACACCTTC	CASSLYRANYGYTF
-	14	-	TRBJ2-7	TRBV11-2	TGTGCCAGCAGCTTTCAAGGGGCTACCTACGAGCAGTACTTC	CASSFQGATYEQYF
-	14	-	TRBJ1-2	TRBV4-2	TGTGCCAGCAGCCCCACGGGGGGTCGGGATGGCTACACCTTC	CASSPTGGRDGYTF
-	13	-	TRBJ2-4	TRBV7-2	TGTGCCAGCAGCCCCATCCCTAAAAACATTCAGTACTTC	CASSPIPKNIQYF
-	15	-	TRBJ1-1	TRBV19	TGTGCCAGTAGATACGGTGGGCAGGGATACACTGAAGCTTTCTTT	CASRYGGQGYTEAFF
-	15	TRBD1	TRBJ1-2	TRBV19	TGTGCCAGTAGTAACCGGGACAGACCTCTTGGAGGCTACACCTTC	CASSNRDRPLGGYTF
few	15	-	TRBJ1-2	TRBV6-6	TGTGCCAGCAGTTATGGGCCAGGGGAGGGCTATGGCTACACCTTC	CASSYGPGEGYGYTF
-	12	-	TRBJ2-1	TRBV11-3	TGTGCCAGCAGCCGGACTCAAAATGAGCAGTTCTTC	CASSRTQNEQFF
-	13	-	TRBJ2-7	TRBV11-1	TGTGCCAGCAGCCTAGGCATAGGGAACGAGCAGTACTTC	CASSLGIGNEQYF
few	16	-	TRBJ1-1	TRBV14	TGTGCCAGCAGCCGATTCACACAGGGACCGAACACTGAAGCTTTCTTT	CASSRFTQGPNTEAFF
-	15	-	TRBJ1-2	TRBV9	TGTGCCAGCAGCGACCCTTGGGGACCACACTATGGCTACACCTTC	CASSDPWGPHYGYTF
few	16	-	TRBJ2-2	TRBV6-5	TGTGCCAGCAGTTACTCGTACGGGGCCGGCACCGGGGAGCTGTTTTTT	CASSYSYGAGTGELFF